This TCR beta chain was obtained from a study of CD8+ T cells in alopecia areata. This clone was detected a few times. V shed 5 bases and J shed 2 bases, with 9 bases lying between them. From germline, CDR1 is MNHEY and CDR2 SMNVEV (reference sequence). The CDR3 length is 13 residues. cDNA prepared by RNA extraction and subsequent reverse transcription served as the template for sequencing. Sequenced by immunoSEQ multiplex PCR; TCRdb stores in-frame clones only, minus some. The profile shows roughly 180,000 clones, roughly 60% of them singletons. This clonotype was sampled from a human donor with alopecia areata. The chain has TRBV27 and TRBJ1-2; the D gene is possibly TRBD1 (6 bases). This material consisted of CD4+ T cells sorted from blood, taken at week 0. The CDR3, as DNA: TGTGCCAGCAGTGGAACAGGGAACTATGGCTACACCTTC. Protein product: CASSGTGNYGYTF.